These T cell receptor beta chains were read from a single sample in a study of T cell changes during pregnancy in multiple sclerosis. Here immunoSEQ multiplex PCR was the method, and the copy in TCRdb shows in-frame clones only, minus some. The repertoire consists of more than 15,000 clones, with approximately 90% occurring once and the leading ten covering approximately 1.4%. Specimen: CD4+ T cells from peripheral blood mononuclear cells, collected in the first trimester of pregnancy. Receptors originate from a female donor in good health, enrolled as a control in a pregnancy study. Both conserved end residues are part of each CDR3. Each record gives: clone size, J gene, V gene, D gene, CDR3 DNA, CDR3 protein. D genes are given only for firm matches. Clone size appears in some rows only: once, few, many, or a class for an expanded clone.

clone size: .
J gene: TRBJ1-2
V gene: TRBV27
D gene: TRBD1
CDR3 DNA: TGTGCCAGCAGCACGACAGGGAACTATGGCTACACCTTC
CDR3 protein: CASSTTGNYGYTF

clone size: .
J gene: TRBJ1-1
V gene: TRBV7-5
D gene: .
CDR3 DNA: TGTGCCAGAAGATCCGGGACAGGGGCGGGGGACACTGAAGCTTTCTTT
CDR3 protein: CARRSGTGAGDTEAFF

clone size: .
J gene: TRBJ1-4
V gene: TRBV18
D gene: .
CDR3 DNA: TGTGCCAGCTCACCACAAACGCAGGTTGCAACTAATGAAAAACTGTTTTTT
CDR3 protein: CASSPQTQVATNEKLFF

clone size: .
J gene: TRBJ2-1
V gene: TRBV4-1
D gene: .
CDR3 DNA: TGCGCCAGCAGCCAAGACGAGGGGGTTAGTGGAGCGGACAATGAGCAGTTCTTC
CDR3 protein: CASSQDEGVSGADNEQFF

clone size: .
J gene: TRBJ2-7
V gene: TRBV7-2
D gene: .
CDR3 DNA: TGTGCCAGCAGCTTATCTGGGTCTCACTACGAGCAGTACTTC
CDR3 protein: CASSLSGSHYEQYF

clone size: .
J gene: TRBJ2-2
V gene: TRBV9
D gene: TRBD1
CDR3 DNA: TGTGCCAGCAGCGGACAGGGGGCAACCGGGGAGCTGTTTTTT
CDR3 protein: CASSGQGATGELFF

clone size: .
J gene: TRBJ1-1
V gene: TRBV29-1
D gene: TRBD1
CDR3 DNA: TGCAGCGTTGAACCCGGGACAGACATGAACACTGAAGCTTTCTTT
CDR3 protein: CSVEPGTDMNTEAFF

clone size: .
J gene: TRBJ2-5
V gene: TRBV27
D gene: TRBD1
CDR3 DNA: TGTGCCAGCAGCTACAGACAGGGAAGGGGAGAGACCCAGTACTTC
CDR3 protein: CASSYRQGRGETQYF

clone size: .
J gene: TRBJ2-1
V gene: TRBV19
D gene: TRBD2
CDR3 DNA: TGTGCCAGTACCCACTCAGCGGGGCAACCTCGACTCTACAATGAGCAGTTCTTC
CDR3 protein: CASTHSAGQPRLYNEQFF

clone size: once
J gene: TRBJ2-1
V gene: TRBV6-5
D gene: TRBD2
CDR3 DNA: TGTGCCACCGAGCGGGGTCCCAATGAGCAGTTCTTC
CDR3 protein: CATERGPNEQFF

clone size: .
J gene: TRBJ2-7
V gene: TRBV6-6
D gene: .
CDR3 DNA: TGTGCCAGCAGTTACCCCGAGGGGGCGGGAGGCTACGAGCAGTACTTC
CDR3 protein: CASSYPEGAGGYEQYF

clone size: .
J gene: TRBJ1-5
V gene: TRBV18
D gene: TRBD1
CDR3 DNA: TGTGCCAGCTCCCGGGGACAGGGGCTAGGAGGGGATCAGCCCCAGCATTTT
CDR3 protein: CASSRGQGLGGDQPQHF

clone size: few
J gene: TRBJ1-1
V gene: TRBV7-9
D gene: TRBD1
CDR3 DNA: TGTGCCAGCAGCCCCGCAGGGGGCCTGAACACTGAAGCTTTCTTT
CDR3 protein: CASSPAGGLNTEAFF

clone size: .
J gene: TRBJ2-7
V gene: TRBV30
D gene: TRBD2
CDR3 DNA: TGTGCCTGGGGACCTAGCGGGGGGGCCTACGAGCAGTACTTC
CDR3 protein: CAWGPSGGAYEQYF

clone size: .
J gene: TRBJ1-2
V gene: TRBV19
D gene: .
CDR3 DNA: TGTGCCAGTAGTACTCAGGGCTTTGGTGACTATGGCTACACCTTC
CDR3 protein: CASSTQGFGDYGYTF

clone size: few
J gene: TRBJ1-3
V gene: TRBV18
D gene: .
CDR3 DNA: TGTGCCAGCTCACCACCGGCATTCTCTGGAAACACCATATATTTT
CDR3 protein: CASSPPAFSGNTIYF

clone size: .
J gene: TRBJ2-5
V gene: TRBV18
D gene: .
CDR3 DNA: TGTGCCAGCTCAAAGGAGGGGCAGGGCCGCGGGCAAGAGACCCAGTACTTC
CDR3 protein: CASSKEGQGRGQETQYF

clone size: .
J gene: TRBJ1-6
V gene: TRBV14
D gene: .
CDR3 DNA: TGTGCCAGCAGCCAAGACAGGGCACGAAATTCACCCCTCCACTTT
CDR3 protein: CASSQDRARNSPLHF

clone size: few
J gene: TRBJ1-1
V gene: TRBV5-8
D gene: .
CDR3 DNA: TGTGCCAGCAGCTTGGGGAGCGGGTGGAACACTGAAGCTTTCTTT
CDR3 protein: CASSLGSGWNTEAFF

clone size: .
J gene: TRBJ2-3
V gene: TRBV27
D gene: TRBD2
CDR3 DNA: TGTGCCAGCAGTTTGACTAGCGGGGCGGCAGATACGCAGTATTTT
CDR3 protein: CASSLTSGAADTQYF

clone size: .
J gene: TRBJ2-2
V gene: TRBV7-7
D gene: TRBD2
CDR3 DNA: TGTGCCAGCAGCTCGCCGACTAGCGGGAACACCGGGGAGCTGTTTTTT
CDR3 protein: CASSSPTSGNTGELFF

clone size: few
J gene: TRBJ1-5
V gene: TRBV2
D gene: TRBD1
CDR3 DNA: TGTGCCAGCAAGATGGACAGACAGGGAGGCAATCAGCCCCAGCATTTT
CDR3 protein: CASKMDRQGGNQPQHF

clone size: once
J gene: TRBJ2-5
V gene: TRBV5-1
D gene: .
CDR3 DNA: TGCGCCAGCAGCTTGGAAGCCGGAGGAGAGACCCAGTACTTC
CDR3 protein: CASSLEAGGETQYF

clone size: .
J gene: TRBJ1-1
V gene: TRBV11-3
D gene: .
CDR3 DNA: TGTGCCAGCAGCTTAGGGCCTGGGAGCAACACTGAAGCTTTCTTT
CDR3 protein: CASSLGPGSNTEAFF

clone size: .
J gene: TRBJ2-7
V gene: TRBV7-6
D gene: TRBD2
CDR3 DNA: TGTGCCAGCAGCACACTAGCGGGAGGAGATGAGCAGTACTTC
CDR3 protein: CASSTLAGGDEQYF

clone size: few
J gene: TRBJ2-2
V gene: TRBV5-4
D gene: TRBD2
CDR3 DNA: TGTGCCAGCAGGTCGGGGGGGAACACCGGGGAGCTGTTTTTT
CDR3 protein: CASRSGGNTGELFF

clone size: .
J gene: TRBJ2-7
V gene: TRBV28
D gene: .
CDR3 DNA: TGTGCCACTAAAGCCCGACAGGGGAGGGGGCCCTACGAGCAGTACTTC
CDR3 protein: CATKARQGRGPYEQYF

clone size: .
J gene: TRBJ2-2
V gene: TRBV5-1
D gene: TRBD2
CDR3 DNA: TGCGCCAGCAGCTTAATTAAACCGGGACTAGCGAACGGGGAGCTGTTTTTT
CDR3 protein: CASSLIKPGLANGELFF

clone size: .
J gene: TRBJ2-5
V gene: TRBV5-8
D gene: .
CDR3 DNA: TGTGCCAGCAGCCCTACCCCCCCAGGGCGCCCACAAGAGACCCAGTACTTC
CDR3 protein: CASSPTPPGRPQETQYF

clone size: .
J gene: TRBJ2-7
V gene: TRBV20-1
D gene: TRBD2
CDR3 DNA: TGCAGTGCTAGAGAGGACGGGACTAGCGTTTTT
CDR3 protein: CSAREDGTSVF

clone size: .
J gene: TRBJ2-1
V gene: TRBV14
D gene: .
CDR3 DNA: TGTGCCAGCAGCCGATTTCCGGGACAATCCTACAATGAGCAGTTCTTC
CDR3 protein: CASSRFPGQSYNEQFF

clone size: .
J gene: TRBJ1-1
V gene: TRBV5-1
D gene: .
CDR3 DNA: TGCGCCAGCAGCTCCCGCCCGACAGGACAGAACACTGAAGCTTTCTTT
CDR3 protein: CASSSRPTGQNTEAFF

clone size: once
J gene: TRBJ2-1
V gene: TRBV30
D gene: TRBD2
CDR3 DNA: TGTGCCTGGAGCGGGACTAGCGGGAGGCCAGGCCATGAGCAGTTCTTC
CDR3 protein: CAWSGTSGRPGHEQFF

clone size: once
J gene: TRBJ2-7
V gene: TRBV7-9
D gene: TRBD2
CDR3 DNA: TGTGCCAGCAGCTTAGGGGCTAGCGGGAACTCCTACGAGCAGTACTTC
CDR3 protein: CASSLGASGNSYEQYF

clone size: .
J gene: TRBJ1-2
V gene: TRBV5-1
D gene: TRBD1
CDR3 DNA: TGCGCCAGCAGCCCGACGGGACAGGAGAACTATGGCTACACCTTC
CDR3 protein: CASSPTGQENYGYTF

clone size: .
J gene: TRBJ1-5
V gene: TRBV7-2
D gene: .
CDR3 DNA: TGTGCCAGCAGCTTATTACAGGGAGGGCAGCCCCAGCATTTT
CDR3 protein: CASSLLQGGQPQHF

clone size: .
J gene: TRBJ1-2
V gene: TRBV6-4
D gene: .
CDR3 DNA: TGTGCCAGCAGTCCAACACCGTCCAACTATGGCTACACCTTC
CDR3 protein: CASSPTPSNYGYTF

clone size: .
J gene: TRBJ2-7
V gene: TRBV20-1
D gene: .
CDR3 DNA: TGCAGTGCTAGGGGAGGTTACGAGCAGTACTTC
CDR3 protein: CSARGGYEQYF

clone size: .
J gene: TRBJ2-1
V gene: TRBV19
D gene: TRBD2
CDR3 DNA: TGTGCCAGTAGTATAAGGACTAGCGGGTACAATGAGCAGTTCTTC
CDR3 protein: CASSIRTSGYNEQFF

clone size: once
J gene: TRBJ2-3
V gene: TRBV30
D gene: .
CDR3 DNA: TGTGCCTGGAGTGGCCGGGACTTCTATACGCAGTATTTT
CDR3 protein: CAWSGRDFYTQYF

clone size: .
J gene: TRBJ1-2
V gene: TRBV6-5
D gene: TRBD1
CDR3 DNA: TGTGCCAGCAGTTCTACAGGGGGAAGTGGCTATGGCTACACCTTC
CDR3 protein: CASSSTGGSGYGYTF

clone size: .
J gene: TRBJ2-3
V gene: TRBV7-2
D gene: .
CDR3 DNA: TGTGCCAGCAGCTTAGACGGCGGTAACACAGATACGCAGTATTTT
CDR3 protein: CASSLDGGNTDTQYF

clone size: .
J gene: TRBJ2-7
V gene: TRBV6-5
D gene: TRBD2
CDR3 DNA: TGTGCCAGCAGTTACTCGACTAGCTTTGGCGAGCAGTACTTC
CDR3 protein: CASSYSTSFGEQYF

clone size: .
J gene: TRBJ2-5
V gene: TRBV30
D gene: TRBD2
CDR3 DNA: TGTGCCTGGGACGGGACTAGTGAGACCCAGTACTTC
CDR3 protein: CAWDGTSETQYF

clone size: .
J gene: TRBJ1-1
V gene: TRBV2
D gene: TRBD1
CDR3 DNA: TGTGCCAGCAGTGAATGGCTGTTGGCAGGGGGCACTGAAGCTTTCTTT
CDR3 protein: CASSEWLLAGGTEAFF

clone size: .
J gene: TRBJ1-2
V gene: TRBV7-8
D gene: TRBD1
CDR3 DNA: TGTGCCAGCAGCTCGACAGGGAAAACTAACTATGGCTACACCTTC
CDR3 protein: CASSSTGKTNYGYTF

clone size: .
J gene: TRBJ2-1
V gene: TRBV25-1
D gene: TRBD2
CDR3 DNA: TGTGCCAGCAGTGATGTAGCGGGTGCCTACAATGAGCAGTTCTTC
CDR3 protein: CASSDVAGAYNEQFF

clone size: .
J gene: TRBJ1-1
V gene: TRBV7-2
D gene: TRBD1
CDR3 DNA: TGTGCCAGCAGCTTAGTTAGTCGTCAGGGGGGAAACACTGAAGCTTTCTTT
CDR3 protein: CASSLVSRQGGNTEAFF

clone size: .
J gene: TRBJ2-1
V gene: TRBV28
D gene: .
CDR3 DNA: TGTGCCAGCAGTTTAACAGGGACAAATGAGCAGTTCTTC
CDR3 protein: CASSLTGTNEQFF

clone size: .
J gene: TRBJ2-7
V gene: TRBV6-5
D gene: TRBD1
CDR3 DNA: TGTGCCAGCACGACGACAGGGGACTACGAGCAGTACTTC
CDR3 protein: CASTTTGDYEQYF

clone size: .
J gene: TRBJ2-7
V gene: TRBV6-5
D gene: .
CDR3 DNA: TGTGCCAGCAGTTACTCAGGGAGCTACGAGCAGTACTTC
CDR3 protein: CASSYSGSYEQYF

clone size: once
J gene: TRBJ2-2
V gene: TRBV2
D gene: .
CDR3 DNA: TGTGCCAGCAGTGAGCTCTGGACAGTTAACACCGGGGAGCTGTTTTTT
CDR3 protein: CASSELWTVNTGELFF

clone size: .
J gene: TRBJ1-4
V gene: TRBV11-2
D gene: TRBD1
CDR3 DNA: TGTGCCAGCAGCTTAGTTGGACAGGGGACTGAAAAACTGTTTTTT
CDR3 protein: CASSLVGQGTEKLFF

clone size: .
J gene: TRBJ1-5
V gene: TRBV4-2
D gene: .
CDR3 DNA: TGTGCCAGCAGCCAAGGCGGCAGGGAGGATCAGCCCCAGCATTTT
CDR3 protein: CASSQGGREDQPQHF

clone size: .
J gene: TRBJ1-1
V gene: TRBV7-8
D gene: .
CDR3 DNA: TGTGCCAGCAGACTGCGACAGGCCGGTATGAACACTGAAGCTTTCTTT
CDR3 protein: CASRLRQAGMNTEAFF

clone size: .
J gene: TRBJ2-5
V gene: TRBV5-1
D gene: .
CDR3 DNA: TGCGCCAGCAGCTTGGTGGCTAGCGTGGGAGAGACCCAGTACTTC
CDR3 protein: CASSLVASVGETQYF